Below are 22 T cell receptor beta chains sequenced from a single sample in a study of regulatory T cells in long-lasting Graves disease. Time point: newly diagnosed GD, antithyroid drugs for less than 3 months. With RNA extracted from PBMCs as input, the TCR library was made. Arm-PCR of CDR3 regions and iRepertoire HTBI primers were used to build TCR beta libraries. Each CDR3 protein gets one entry after TCRdb re-called the multiplex PCR reads with MiXCR. The sample lists hundreds of thousands of distinct CDR3 sequences, roughly 16% seen once, with 22% in the top ten. The sequences come from peripheral blood mononuclear cells (PBMCs), collected at new diagnosis, from a patient treated with antithyroid drugs. The receptor source for this set is a female donor with Graves disease.

This clonotype was detected only a few times. The chain has TRBV4-1 and TRBJ2-3; 11 bases line up with TRBD2. The CDR3 covers 19 residues. V gave up 4 bases and J gave up 2 bases; unmatched junction bases: 14. Looked up from germline, CDR1 is MGHRA and CDR2 is YSYEKL. As DNA, the CDR3 is TGCGCCAGCAGCCGAACCTCAATAACTAGCGGGGGACCCACAGATACGCAGTATTTT. As protein: CASSRTSITSGGPTDTQYF.

In this sample, this clonotype turned up many times. The V call is TRBV6-5, the J call TRBJ1-2; D is unclear. This CDR3 is 14 amino acids long. Germline loops: CDR1 MNHEY, CDR2 SVGAGI. V lost 2 bases to trimming and J lost 2 bases, with 9 bases between them. The CDR3 bases are TGTGCCAGCAGTTACCTCGGAGACAACTATGGCTACACCTTC. It codes for CASSYLGDNYGYTF.

The table lists this clonotype with many counts. The CDR3 DNA reads as TGTGCCAGCAGCATCCAGGCGGGGGGCACAGATACGCAGTATTTT. Protein: CASSIQAGGTDTQYF. The chain joins TRBV7-2 to TRBJ2-3; 7 bases align to TRBD2. Per the germline V gene, CDR1 is SGHTA and CDR2 is FQGNSA. This CDR3 comprises 15 residues. V shed 5 bases and J 1 base; nucleotides not matched to a gene: 6.

Ten or more counts support this clonotype. The CDR3: CASSPRDSPYNEQFF. CDR3 in DNA: TGTGCCAGCAGTCCACGGGACTCTCCCTACAATGAGCAGTTCTTC. V and J are TRBV6-2 or TRBV6-3 and TRBJ2-1; D is possibly TRBD2 (6 bases). V dropped 5 bases and J dropped 2 bases, with 13 bases sitting between them. Per germline, CDR1 MNHEY and CDR2 SVGEGT. This CDR3 is 15 amino acids long.

This clonotype was seen at least ten times. The chain recombines TRBV7-3 with TRBJ1-1; D unclear. The germline V gene has CDR1 SGHTA and CDR2 FQGTGA. The CDR3 totals 16 residues. The V end was cut by 1 base, the J end by 1 base, with 13 bases between. The CDR3 here is CASSLNSVSSNTEAFF. In DNA, the CDR3 is TGTGCCAGCAGCTTAAATAGTGTATCATCGAACACTGAAGCTTTCTTT.

There are a few counts of this clonotype. V usage is TRBV12-5 and J usage is TRBJ2-7; TRBD2 is a possible D gene (5 bases). V was clipped by 5 bases and J by 3 bases, with 20 bases between them. CDR3 length: 16 residues. Germline values: CDR1 LGHNT, CDR2 FRNRAP. In DNA form, the CDR3 reads TGTGCTAGTGGTCCCGCGCCATTCCGGGGTCGCTACGAGCAGTACTTC. Amino acids: CASGPAPFRGRYEQYF.

This clonotype came up many times. J is TRBJ1-1 and V is TRBV15; 7 bases map to TRBD1. CDR1 and CDR2 from the germline V gene are LNHNV and YYDKDF (reference sequence). V was clipped by 3 bases and J by 7 bases; unmatched bases: 5. The CDR3 sequence is 13 residues long. The CDR3 region is CATSRQGEGEAFF. The CDR3 DNA sequence: TGTGCCACCAGCAGGCAGGGGGAAGGTGAAGCTTTCTTT.

This clonotype was observed at least ten times. The chain has TRBV3-1 and TRBJ2-1; 12 positions agree with TRBD2. CDR1 is LGHDT and CDR2 is YNNKEL in the germline V gene (reference sequence). The CDR3 has 16 amino acids. The trim removed 4 bases at V and 8 bases at J, leaving 9 bases unmatched. This CDR3 reads CASSPLAGGEGHEQFF. CDR3 coding DNA: TGTGCCAGCAGCCCGCTAGCGGGGGGGGAGGGCCATGAGCAGTTCTTC.

The J gene is TRBJ2-2, the V gene TRBV5-1; possible D gene TRBD2, 7 bases. V lost 4 bases, J lost 4 bases, and 20 bases lay in between. The CDR3 runs to 17 residues. Germline assignment: CDR1 SGHRS and CDR2 YFSETQ. In DNA, the CDR3 is TGCGCCAGCAGCGAGGGGGATCTAGCGGCCCCCACCGGGGAGCTGTTTTTT. Encoded protein: CASSEGDLAAPTGELFF.

This clonotype was recorded many times. This chain links TRBV24-1 with TRBJ1-2, with a tentative D call TRBD1 (5 bases). The CDR3 has 15 residues. V was clipped by 4 bases and J by 0 bases, with 11 bases between them. Per the germline V gene, CDR1 is KGHDR and CDR2 is SFDVKD. CDR3 residues: CATSDSPGPNYGYTF. The DNA of the CDR3 is TGTGCCACCAGTGACTCGCCGGGGCCTAACTATGGCTACACCTTC.

To note about this clonotype: Since a much larger clone is just one base distant, this may be a read error. The rearrangement links TRBV28 to TRBJ2-1, with TRBD1 matching over 7 bases. The CDR3 covers 15 residues. V dropped 6 bases and J dropped 10; count of bases not matched to a gene: 15. CDR1 is MDHEN and CDR2 is SYDVKM in the germline V gene. The chain's CDR3 is CASSLDRDNSYEQFF. CDR3 DNA sequence: TGTGCCAGCAGCCTAGACAGGGACAACTCCTACGAGCAGTTCTTC.

This clonotype appeared a few times. The V gene is TRBV4-1, the J gene TRBJ2-7; D is unclear. V lost 1 base and J 0 bases, leaving 4 bases between the germline ends. Germline loops: CDR1 MGHRA, CDR2 YSYEKL. This CDR3 spans 13 amino acids. The CDR3 DNA is TGCGCCAGCAGCCAAGGGAGCTCCTACGAGCAGTACTTC. The encoded protein is CASSQGSSYEQYF.

This clonotype was detected many times. The chain is built from TRBV12-3 or TRBV12-4 and TRBJ2-1, with 14 bases matching TRBD2. CDR3 length: 16 residues. V shed 6 bases and J 9 bases; nucleotides not matched to a gene: 10. In DNA form, the CDR3 reads TGTGCCAGCAGCCGGGGCACGGGACTAGCGGGGGTTGAGCAGTTCTTC. Translation gives CASSRGTGLAGVEQFF.

A few counts support this clonotype. J is TRBJ2-5 and V is TRBV15, with unresolved D. Germline values: CDR1 LNHNV, CDR2 YYDKDF (reference sequence). CDR3 size: 13 residues. Trimming stripped 0 bases from V and 4 bases from J, with 6 bases between. The CDR3 region is CATSRDKGETQYF. CDR3 coding DNA: TGTGCCACCAGCAGAGATAAGGGAGAGACCCAGTACTTC.

This clonotype was recorded many times. This chain links TRBV28 with TRBJ2-5, with D unclear. Trimming stripped 5 bases from V and 5 bases from J, with 12 bases between. This CDR3 is 13 amino acids long. From germline, CDR1 is MDHEN and CDR2 SYDVKM. In DNA form, the CDR3 reads TGTGCCAGCAGTACCTCTAGGTGGGAGACCCAGTACTTC. Translated: CASSTSRWETQYF.

At least ten counts were recorded for this clonotype. This chain uses TRBV20-1 with TRBJ1-2; D is ambiguous. Germline V gives CDR1 DFQATT, CDR2 SNEGSKA (reference sequence). This CDR3 is 8 amino acids long. CDR3 sequence reads: CSPRGYTF. CDR3 DNA sequence: TGCAGCCCCCGCGGCTACACCTTC.

This clonotype was picked up a small number of times. This chain links TRBV4-1 with TRBJ2-6, with no clear D. The germline V gene has CDR1 MGHRA and CDR2 YSYEKL. Trimming removed 5 bases at V and 2 bases at J, with 7 bases between. This CDR3 has 14 residues. The CDR3: CASSSPAGANVLTF. In nucleotides, the CDR3 is TGCGCCAGCAGCTCCCCAGCTGGGGCCAACGTCCTGACTTTC.

V is TRBV10-3 and J is TRBJ2-5; D tentatively reads TRBD1 or TRBD2 (6 bases each). Trimming removed 4 bases from V and 4 bases from J, with 10 bases in between. Germline lookup yields CDR1 ENHRY and CDR2 SYGVKD. CDR3 length: 13 amino acids. DNA of the CDR3: TGTGCCATCAGTGGGGGGGCTGGAGAGACCCAGTACTTC. Translation: CAISGGAGETQYF.

V is TRBV29-1 and J is TRBJ2-1; 12 bases fit TRBD2. Germline loops: CDR1 SQVTM, CDR2 ANQGSEA. The CDR3 loop spans 16 amino acids. Unmatched junction bases numbered 6, after V lost 0 bases and J lost 6 bases. The CDR3 sequence: CSVEDVVTSGSNEQFF. The CDR3 bases are TGCAGCGTTGAAGATGTAGTGACTAGCGGGAGCAATGAGCAGTTCTTC.

This clonotype appeared many times. The genes are TRBV15 and TRBJ2-1, with TRBD2 matching over 11 bases. Per the germline V gene, CDR1 is LNHNV and CDR2 is YYDKDF (reference sequence). The CDR3 spans 15 residues. J was trimmed by 8 bases and V by 3 bases; bases with no gene match: 6. CDR3 in DNA: TGTGCCACCAGCAGTAGCGGGGGGGCCTCCGATGAGCAGTTCTTC. Translating gives CATSSSGGASDEQFF. The full variable domain, in which reference TRBV15 and TRBJ2-1 provide the parts outside the CDR3, is DAMVIQNPRYQVTQFGKPVTLSCSQTLNHNVMYWYQQKSSQAPKLLFHYYDKDFNNEADTPDNFQSRRPNTSFCFLDIRSPGLGDTAMYLCATSSSGGASDEQFFGPGTRLTVL.

This clonotype was found many times. The chain recombines TRBV6-1 with TRBJ2-1; the D gene is possibly TRBD2 (6 bases). CDR3 size: 16 residues. Germline CDR1 is MNHNS and CDR2 is SASEGT. V gave up 2 bases and J gave up 11 bases, with 22 bases separating them. The CDR3 region has the DNA TGTGCCAGCAGTGAATATGTCCAGGTTGGGCTAGCGAAGCAGTTCTTC. Its protein is CASSEYVQVGLAKQFF.

In its sample, this clonotype was seen many times. The chain couples TRBV5-1 to TRBJ2-7; D may be TRBD1 or TRBD2 (6 bases each). CDR1 SGHRS and CDR2 YFSETQ come from the germline V gene. This CDR3 has 13 amino acids. V was clipped by 2 bases and J by 6 bases, with 12 bases between them. The CDR3 nucleotides read TGCGCCAGCAGCTTACAGGGACTCGTCGAGCAGTACTTC. It is translated as CASSLQGLVEQYF.